This TCR beta chain originates from a study of blood T cell repertoires in COVID-19. Study overall: PBMCs, B-cell-depleted T cells, or T cells provided the cDNA or gDNA that made up the material.

In the study's own analysis: By means of reference gene primer amplification, nucleated cell counts were estimated. TCRdb's copy holds only in-frame clones and misses some; the assay was immunoSEQ multiplex PCR. D and trimming come from the DNA, and the V and J calls and clone size come from that table. Of hundreds of thousands of clones listed, 70% to 90% were seen once; the top ten hold approximately 8.3%. This clone was seen a few times. The junction had 12 bases not matched to a gene; V was cut back by 1 base and J by 11 bases. The CDR3 spans 15 residues. Germline V CDR1 and CDR2: SEHNR, FQNEAQ (reference sequence). Ages ranged from about 18 to 89 years, with residence in 20 to 30 US areas. Recovery among Cohort 3 donors was established by two negative PCRs, clearance, or symptom resolution.

The chain employs TRBV7-9 and TRBJ1-2; TRBD1 matches 8 bases. Material: PBMCs or T cells enriched from blood (not recorded which). This receptor was identified in an older woman who had recovered from COVID-19. The DNA for the CDR3 is TGTGCCAGCAGCTTAGGTACAGGGGGAAAATCCAAGTACACCTTC. This encodes CASSLGTGGKSKYTF. Complete variable domain (other parts from reference TRBV7-9 and TRBJ1-2): DTGVSQNPRHKITKRGQNVTFRCDPISEHNRLYWYRQTLGQGPEFLTYFQNEAQLEKSRLLSDRFSAERPKGSFSTLEIQRTEQGDSAMYLCASSLGTGGKSKYTFGSGTRLTVV.